These 5 T cell receptor beta chains came from one sample sequenced in a study of vaccination effects on CD4 cells after COVID-19. The ViraFEST assay expanded antigen-specific CD4+ T cells with viral peptide pools before sequencing. The culture ran for roughly ten days, and then CD4+ T cells were isolated. Confirmation by PCR established that the person had SARS-CoV-2 infection between March and December 2020. These receptors' antigens are unknown. Libraries were prepared by immunoSEQ multiplex PCR; TCRdb keeps only in-frame clonotypes and omits some of them. The table shows about 70,000 clones, with roughly 73% occurring only once. The source was CD4+ T cells from PBMCs cultured with HIV peptides, collected before COVID-19 vaccination. Subset described: HIV-1 Nef peptide pool negative control/reference culture. The receptors were gathered from a human donor who had a prior SARS-CoV-2 infection.

The chain recombines TRBV14 with TRBJ1-4; D call uncertain. Germline CDR1 SGHDN, CDR2 FVKESK. The CDR3 is 18 amino acids. The V gene lost 2 bases and the J gene lost 0 bases, with 16 bases spanning the gap. The CDR3 protein is CASSQRRWSFATNEKLFF. DNA of the CDR3: TGTGCCAGCAGCCAACGCAGGTGGTCTTTTGCAACTAATGAAAAACTGTTTTTT.

The chain couples TRBV28 to TRBJ1-3, with 7 bases matching TRBD1. This CDR3 comprises 16 residues. V lost 1 base and J lost 2; bases outside the gene matches: 5. From germline, CDR1 is MDHEN and CDR2 SYDVKM. Written as DNA, the CDR3 is TGTGCCAGCAGTTTATTGACAGGGATAACTGGAAACACCATATATTTT. Translated: CASSLLTGITGNTIYF.

The chain carries TRBV5-1 and TRBJ2-7; 8 bases agree with TRBD1. Germline V gene lookup returns CDR1 SGHRS and CDR2 YFSETQ. V dropped 4 bases and J dropped 3; count of bases not matched to a gene: 9. The CDR3 runs 15 residues. This CDR3 is CASSEGTGWDYEQYF. CDR3 nucleotides: TGCGCCAGCAGCGAAGGGACAGGATGGGACTACGAGCAGTACTTC.

This clone has more than one count but fewer than ten. This sequence joins TRBV12-3 or TRBV12-4 and TRBJ2-7; D is ambiguous. Between the trimmed V and J ends, which lost 2 bases and 0 bases, there was a span of 5 bases. The CDR3 runs to 13 residues. The chain's CDR3 is CASSLLGSYEQYF. In DNA, the CDR3 is TGTGCCAGCAGTTTACTGGGCTCCTACGAGCAGTACTTC.

The chain is built from TRBV5-1 and TRBJ1-1, with a tentative D call TRBD1 (5 bases). The V end was cut by 1 base, the J end by 11 bases, with 24 bases between. The CDR3 length is 16 residues. Germline CDR1 is SGHRS and CDR2 is YFSETQ. The CDR3 reads CASSLYDWLGPKPAFF. Written as DNA, the CDR3 is TGCGCCAGCAGCTTGTATGATTGGTTGGGACCTAAACCGGCTTTCTTT.